The clone carrying this TCR beta chain was detected a few times. Its antigen is not known. The sample originates from a study of T cell repertoires in cytomegalovirus infection. Overall study context: Matching HLA type and CMV infection were both indicated by public TCR beta signatures. Notes on the study in general: Predominance within the ex vivo response was attributable to HLA-C-restricted CMV-specific TCR beta clonotypes. Carriers of CMV plus the relevant HLA were identified by cumulative public TCR beta family frequency.

This CDR3 has 12 amino acids. Trimming cost V 8 bases and J 3 bases, with 11 bases left between them. Per germline, CDR1 SEHNR and CDR2 FQNEAQ (reference sequence). TCRdb passed the reads through MiXCR, listing each CDR3 protein once. This table has around 260,000 distinct CDR3 sequences, about 25% appearing once. The sequence came from a human donor in good health (CMV status not recorded). Some clones in this sample may be carry-over from other donors' samples. V usage is TRBV7-9 and J usage is TRBJ2-7; D might be TRBD2 (5 bases). Sequenced: PBMCs. The CDR3 DNA sequence: TGTGCCAGCGGCTCCAGCGGCTACGAGCAGTACTTC. As protein: CASGSSGYEQYF.